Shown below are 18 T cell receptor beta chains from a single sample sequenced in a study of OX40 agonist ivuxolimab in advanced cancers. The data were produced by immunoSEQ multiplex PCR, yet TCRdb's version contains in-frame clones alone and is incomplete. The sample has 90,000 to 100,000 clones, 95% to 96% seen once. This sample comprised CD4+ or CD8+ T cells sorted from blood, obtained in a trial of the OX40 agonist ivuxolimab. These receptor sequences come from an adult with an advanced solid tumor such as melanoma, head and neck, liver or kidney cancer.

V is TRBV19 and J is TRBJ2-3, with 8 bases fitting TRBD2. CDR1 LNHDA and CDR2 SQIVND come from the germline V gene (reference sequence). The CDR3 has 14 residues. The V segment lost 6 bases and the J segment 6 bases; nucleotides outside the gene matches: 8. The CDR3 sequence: CASRPGGSADTQYF. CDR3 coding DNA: TGTGCCAGTAGGCCGGGGGGGAGTGCCGATACGCAGTATTTT. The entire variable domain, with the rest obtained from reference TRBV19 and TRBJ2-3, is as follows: DGGITQSPKYLFRKEGQNVTLSCEQNLNHDAMYWYRQDPGQGLRLIYYSQIVNDFQKGDIAEGYSVSREKKESFPLTVTSAQKNPTAFYLCASRPGGSADTQYFGPGTRLTVL.

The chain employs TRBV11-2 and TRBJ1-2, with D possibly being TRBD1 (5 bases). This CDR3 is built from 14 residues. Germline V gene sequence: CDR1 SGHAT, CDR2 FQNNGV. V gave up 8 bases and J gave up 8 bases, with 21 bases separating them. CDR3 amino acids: CASYDQGALRGYTF. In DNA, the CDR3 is TGTGCCAGCTATGATCAAGGGGCCCTTCGCGGCTACACCTTC.

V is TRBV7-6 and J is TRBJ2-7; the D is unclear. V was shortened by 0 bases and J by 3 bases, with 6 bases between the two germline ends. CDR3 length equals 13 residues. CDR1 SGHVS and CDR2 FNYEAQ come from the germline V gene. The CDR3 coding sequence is TGTGCCAGCAGCTTAGCCGAGGACTACGAGCAGTACTTC. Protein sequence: CASSLAEDYEQYF. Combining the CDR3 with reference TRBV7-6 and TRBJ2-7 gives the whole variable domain GAGVSQSPRYKVTKRGQDVALRCDPISGHVSLYWYRQALGQGPEFLTYFNYEAQQDKSGLPNDRFSAERPEGSISTLTIQRTEQRDSAMYRCASSLAEDYEQYFGPGTRLTVT.

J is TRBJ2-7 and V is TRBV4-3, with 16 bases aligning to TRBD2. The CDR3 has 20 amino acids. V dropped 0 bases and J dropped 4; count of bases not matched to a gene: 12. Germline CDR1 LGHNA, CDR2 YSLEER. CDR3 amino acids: CASSQEEGPGLAGGPYEQYF. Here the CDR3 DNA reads TGCGCCAGCAGCCAAGAGGAGGGGCCGGGACTAGCGGGAGGGCCGTACGAGCAGTACTTC.

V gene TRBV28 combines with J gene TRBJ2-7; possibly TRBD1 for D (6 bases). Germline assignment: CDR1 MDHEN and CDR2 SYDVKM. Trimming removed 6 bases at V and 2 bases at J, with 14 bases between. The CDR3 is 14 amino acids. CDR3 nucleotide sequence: TGTGCCAGCAGGTTCAGGGGAGTGACCTACGAGCAGTACTTC. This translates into CASRFRGVTYEQYF.

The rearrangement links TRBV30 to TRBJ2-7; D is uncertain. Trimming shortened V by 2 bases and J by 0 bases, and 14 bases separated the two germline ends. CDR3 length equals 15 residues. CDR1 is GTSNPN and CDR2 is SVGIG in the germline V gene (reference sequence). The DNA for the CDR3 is TGTGCCTGGAGTTTCGGGCAGACGGGCTCCTACGAGCAGTACTTC. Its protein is CAWSFGQTGSYEQYF. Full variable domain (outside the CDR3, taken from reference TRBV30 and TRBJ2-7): SQTIHQWPATLVQPVGSPLSLECTVEGTSNPNLYWYRQAAGRGLQLLFYSVGIGQISSEVPQNLSASRPQDRQFILSSKKLLLSDSGFYLCAWSFGQTGSYEQYFGPGTRLTVT.

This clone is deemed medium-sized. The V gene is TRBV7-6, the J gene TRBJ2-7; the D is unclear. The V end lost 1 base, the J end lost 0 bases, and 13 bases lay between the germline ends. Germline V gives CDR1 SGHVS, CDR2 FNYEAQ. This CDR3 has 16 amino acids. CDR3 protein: CASSLVSGRTSYEQYF. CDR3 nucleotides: TGTGCCAGCAGCTTAGTGTCTGGTAGGACCTCCTACGAGCAGTACTTC.

The CDR3, as DNA: TGCGCCAGCAGTGGCCCAGGGATCGCTGAAGCTTTCTTT. Protein product: CASSGPGIAEAFF. J is TRBJ1-1 and V is TRBV10-1; a possible D gene is TRBD1 (5 bases). The ends were cut back, 4 bases at V and 6 bases at J, with 12 bases in the middle. The CDR3 covers 13 residues. Germline CDR1 WNHNN, CDR2 SYGVQD (reference sequence).

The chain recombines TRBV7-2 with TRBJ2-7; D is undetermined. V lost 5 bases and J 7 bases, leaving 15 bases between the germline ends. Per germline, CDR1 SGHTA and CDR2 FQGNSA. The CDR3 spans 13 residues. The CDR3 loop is CASSMDPFGEQYF. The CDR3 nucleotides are TGTGCCAGCAGCATGGACCCCTTTGGGGAGCAGTACTTC. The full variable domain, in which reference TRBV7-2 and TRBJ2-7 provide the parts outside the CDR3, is GAGVSQSPSNKVTEKGKDVELRCDPISGHTALYWYRQSLGQGLEFLIYFQGNSAPDKSGLPSDRFSAERTGGSVSTLTIQRTQQEDSAVYLCASSMDPFGEQYFGPGTRLTVT.

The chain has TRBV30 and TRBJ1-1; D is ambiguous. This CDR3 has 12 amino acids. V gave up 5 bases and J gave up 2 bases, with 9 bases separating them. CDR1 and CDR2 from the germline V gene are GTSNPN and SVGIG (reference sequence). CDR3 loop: CAWGVVNTEAFF. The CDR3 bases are TGTGCCTGGGGGGTCGTAAACACTGAAGCTTTCTTT.

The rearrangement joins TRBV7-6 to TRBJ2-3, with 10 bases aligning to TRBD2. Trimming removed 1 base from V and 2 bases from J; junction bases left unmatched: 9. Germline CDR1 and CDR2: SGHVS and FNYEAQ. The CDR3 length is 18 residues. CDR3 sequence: CASSLVIGLAENTDTQYF. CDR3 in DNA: TGTGCCAGCAGCTTAGTAATAGGACTAGCGGAAAACACAGATACGCAGTATTTT.

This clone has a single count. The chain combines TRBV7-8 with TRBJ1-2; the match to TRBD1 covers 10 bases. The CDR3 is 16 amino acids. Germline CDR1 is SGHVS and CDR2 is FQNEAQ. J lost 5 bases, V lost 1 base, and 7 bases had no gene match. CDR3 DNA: TGTGCCAGCAGCTTAGGATCGACAGGGGGCGCTTATGGCTACACCTTC. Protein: CASSLGSTGGAYGYTF.

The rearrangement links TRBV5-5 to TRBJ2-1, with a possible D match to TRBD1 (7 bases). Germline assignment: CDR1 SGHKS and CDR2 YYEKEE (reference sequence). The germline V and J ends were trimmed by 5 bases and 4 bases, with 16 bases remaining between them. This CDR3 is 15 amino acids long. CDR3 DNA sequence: TGTGCCAGCAGGGGTGACAGGGCGGGATACAATGAGCAGTTCTTC. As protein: CASRGDRAGYNEQFF.

The CDR3 coding sequence is TGTGCCAGCAGCTTAGAAGCGACAGGATTCCAAGAGACCCAGTACTTC. Protein product: CASSLEATGFQETQYF. This chain links TRBV7-9 with TRBJ2-5; D is perhaps TRBD1 (6 bases). Per the germline V gene, CDR1 is SEHNR and CDR2 is FQNEAQ (reference sequence). The CDR3 consists of 16 residues. V was pared by 1 base and J by 1 base, with 13 bases between.

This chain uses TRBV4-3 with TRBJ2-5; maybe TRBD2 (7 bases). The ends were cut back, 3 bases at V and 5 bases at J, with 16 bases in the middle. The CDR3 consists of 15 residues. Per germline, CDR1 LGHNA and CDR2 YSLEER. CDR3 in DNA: TGCGCCAGCAGCCATGGGGGGGCAGGCGGGGAGACCCAGTACTTC. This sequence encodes CASSHGGAGGETQYF.

The CDR3 region has the DNA TGTGCCAGTAGTACCCTCGAGGGTAACTATGGCTACACCTTC. Amino acids: CASSTLEGNYGYTF. The chain joins TRBV19 to TRBJ1-2; D not resolved. Per the germline V gene, CDR1 is LNHDA and CDR2 is SQIVND (reference sequence). This CDR3 contains 14 residues. V lost 4 bases, J lost 1 base, and 10 bases lay in between.

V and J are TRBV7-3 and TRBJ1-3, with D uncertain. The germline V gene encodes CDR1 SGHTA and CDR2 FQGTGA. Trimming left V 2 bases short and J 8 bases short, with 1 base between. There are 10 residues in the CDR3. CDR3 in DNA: TGTGCCAGCAGCTTAGACACCATATATTTT. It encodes CASSLDTIYF.

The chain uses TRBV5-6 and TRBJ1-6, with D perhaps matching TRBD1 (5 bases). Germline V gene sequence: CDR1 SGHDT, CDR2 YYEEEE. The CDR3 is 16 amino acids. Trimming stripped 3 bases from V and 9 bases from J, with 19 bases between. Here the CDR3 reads CASSSGGTRVSSPLHF. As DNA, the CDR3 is TGTGCCAGCAGCTCGGGGGGAACCAGGGTTAGTTCACCCCTCCACTTT.